One and the same sample provided the 30 T cell receptor beta chains below, sequenced in a study of T cell responses to AZD1222 COVID-19 vaccine. Using immunoSEQ multiplex PCR, the repertoire was profiled, and TCRdb retains in-frame clones only, with some absent. The profile shows around 100,000 clones, 84% of them singletons. The input for sequencing was peripheral blood, taken on day 0 of AZD1222 vaccination. The source is an adult in good health.

This chain joins TRBV9 and TRBJ2-7; no definite D call. V was trimmed by 4 bases and J by 3 bases, leaving 11 bases between them. The CDR3 consists of 13 residues. Germline-derived CDR1 and CDR2 are SGDLS and YYNGEE. CDR3 sequence reads: CASSRASGYEQYF. As DNA, the CDR3 is TGTGCCAGCAGCCGAGCTTCGGGCTACGAGCAGTACTTC. Full variable domain (outside the CDR3, taken from reference TRBV9 and TRBJ2-7): DSGVTQTPKHLITATGQRVTLRCSPRSGDLSVYWYQQSLDQGLQFLIQYYNGEERAKGNILERFSAQQFPDLHSELNLSSLELGDSALYFCASSRASGYEQYFGPGTRLTVT.

The V and J genes are TRBV7-2 and TRBJ1-2; 7 bases match TRBD1. Trimming removed 3 bases from V and 4 bases from J; junction bases left unmatched: 5. Germline assignment: CDR1 SGHTA and CDR2 FQGNSA. The CDR3 spans 14 residues. The CDR3 loop reads CASSFKGASYGYTF. The CDR3, as DNA: TGTGCCAGCAGCTTCAAGGGGGCGAGCTATGGCTACACCTTC.

There are a few counts of this clone. The rearrangement uses TRBV7-9 and TRBJ2-7; perhaps D is TRBD1 or TRBD2 (6 bases each). V gave up 3 bases and J gave up 1 base, with 13 bases separating them. The CDR3 is 15 amino acids. The V gene's germline CDR1 is SEHNR and CDR2 FQNEAQ (reference sequence). The CDR3 sequence: CASSFGRGTSYEQYF. In DNA form, the CDR3 reads TGTGCCAGCAGCTTCGGGCGCGGGACATCCTACGAGCAGTACTTC.

This chain links TRBV7-9 with TRBJ2-6; the D gene is possibly TRBD1 (6 bases). CDR3 length equals 16 residues. V was cut by 5 bases and J by 2 bases, with 13 bases left in between. In germline, CDR1 is SEHNR, CDR2 FQNEAQ (reference sequence). CDR3 residues: CASSKGQPPGANVLTF. The DNA for the CDR3 is TGTGCCAGCAGCAAGGGACAACCCCCTGGGGCCAACGTCCTGACTTTC.

V usage is TRBV9 and J usage is TRBJ1-2, with TRBD1 as a possible D gene (5 bases). The CDR3 extends over 17 amino acids. Germline-derived CDR1 and CDR2 are SGDLS and YYNGEE. The germline V and J ends were trimmed by 3 bases and 5 bases, with 23 bases remaining between them. CDR3 protein: CASSASSTEGRGYGYTF. CDR3 in DNA: TGTGCCAGCAGCGCCAGTTCGACAGAAGGTCGAGGGTATGGCTACACCTTC.

The chain recombines TRBV19 with TRBJ2-2, with a possible D match to TRBD2 (7 bases). CDR1 and CDR2 from the germline V gene are LNHDA and SQIVND (reference sequence). V was pared by 3 bases and J by 0 bases, with 17 bases between. CDR3 size: 18 residues. CDR3 sequence: CASSMEWWGGANTGELFF. For the CDR3, the DNA is TGTGCCAGTAGTATGGAATGGTGGGGGGGCGCGAACACCGGGGAGCTGTTTTTT. Based on the CDR3 plus reference TRBV19 and TRBJ2-2, the full variable domain is DGGITQSPKYLFRKEGQNVTLSCEQNLNHDAMYWYRQDPGQGLRLIYYSQIVNDFQKGDIAEGYSVSREKKESFPLTVTSAQKNPTAFYLCASSMEWWGGANTGELFFGEGSRLTVL.

V is TRBV6-6 and J is TRBJ2-5; 11 nucleotides align to TRBD2. V lost 6 bases and J lost 5; bases outside the gene matches: 5. The CDR3 length is 14 residues. Germline CDR1 and CDR2: MNHNY and SVGAGI (reference sequence). CDR3 in amino acids: CASRRLAGKETQYF. DNA of the CDR3: TGTGCCAGCAGGCGACTAGCGGGGAAGGAGACCCAGTACTTC.

This sequence joins TRBV9 and TRBJ1-6; unclear D gene. V was trimmed by 3 bases and J by 10 bases, leaving 11 bases between them. CDR1 is SGDLS and CDR2 is YYNGEE in the germline V gene. The CDR3 sequence is 13 residues long. The CDR3 bases are TGTGCCAGCAGCGGCGCTGTGCGATCACCCCTCCACTTT. Its translation: CASSGAVRSPLHF.

The table lists this clone with a few counts. The CDR3 loop reads CASSLVEGASNQPQHF. In nucleotides, the CDR3 is TGTGCCAGCAGCTTAGTGGAGGGGGCTAGCAATCAGCCCCAGCATTTT. V gene TRBV7-2 combines with J gene TRBJ1-5, with 7 positions matching TRBD1. Germline V gene lookup returns CDR1 SGHTA and CDR2 FQGNSA. This CDR3 contains 16 residues. The ends lost 1 base at V and 0 bases at J; junction bases unmatched: 3.

V usage is TRBV2 and J usage is TRBJ2-3, with 8 bases fitting TRBD2. The length of the CDR3 is 16 residues. The germline V gene encodes CDR1 SNHLY and CDR2 FYNNEI. The trim removed 7 bases at V and 0 bases at J, leaving 9 bases unmatched. The DNA of the CDR3 is TGTGCCAGCACCCAAGCGGGAGTCGCCAGCACAGATACGCAGTATTTT. Its translation is CASTQAGVASTDTQYF.

The gene calls are TRBV5-1 and TRBJ2-2; 8 nucleotides match TRBD2. Germline V lookup: CDR1 SGHRS, CDR2 YFSETQ. J gave up 6 bases and V 4 bases, and 20 bases lay outside the gene matches. The CDR3 is 19 residues long. DNA of the CDR3: TGCGCCAGCAGCCGACCCCACGGGGGGGGGCGGATTTCTCCCGGGGAGCTGTTTTTT. Residues: CASSRPHGGGRISPGELFF.

The V and J genes are TRBV5-1 and TRBJ2-1, with 14 bases identical to TRBD2. V dropped 7 bases and J dropped 8; count of bases not matched to a gene: 5. Germline CDR1 SGHRS, CDR2 YFSETQ. CDR3 length: 14 residues. For the CDR3, the DNA is TGCGCCAGCGGGGGACTAGCGGGAGAACATGAGCAGTTCTTC. Translating it yields CASGGLAGEHEQFF.

The chain employs TRBV2 and TRBJ1-5; D call uncertain. The V end lost 5 bases, the J end lost 4 bases, and 15 bases lay between the germline ends. CDR3 length: 15 amino acids. The germline V gene encodes CDR1 SNHLY and CDR2 FYNNEI. As DNA, the CDR3 is TGTGCCAGCAGTCCCCTGAAGACTAGGAATCAGCCCCAGCATTTT. Translation gives CASSPLKTRNQPQHF.

For this clone: Its ends do not fully match the called genes, so a read error is possible. V gene TRBV2 combines with J gene TRBJ2-1; D ambiguous. Germline assignment: CDR1 SNHLY and CDR2 FYNNEI. The CDR3 has 14 residues. The CDR3 loop is CASREGPNYNEQFF. In nucleotides, the CDR3 is TGTGCCAGCAGGGAAGGACCCAACTACAATGAGCAGTTCTTC.

The rearrangement uses TRBV7-2 and TRBJ2-7; the match to TRBD1 covers 9 bases. Germline assignment: CDR1 SGHTA and CDR2 FQGNSA. The CDR3 runs 15 residues. With V trimmed by 1 base and J by 0 bases, 1 base remained unmatched. The CDR3: CASSLGTGDSYEQYF. The CDR3 nucleotides read TGTGCCAGCAGCTTAGGGACAGGGGACTCCTACGAGCAGTACTTC.

The rearrangement links TRBV5-4 to TRBJ1-6; possibly TRBD1 for D (6 bases). The V and J ends lost 7 bases and 7 bases respectively, with 18 bases between them. Germline CDR1 reads SGHNT; CDR2 reads YYREEE (reference sequence). The CDR3 loop spans 15 amino acids. CDR3 sequence (DNA): TGTGCCAGCGGGTCCTTGGTTCAGGGGAATTCACCCCTCCACTTT. Amino acids: CASGSLVQGNSPLHF.

As concerns this clone: Germline is not matched at one junction end, which may reflect a read error. The genes are TRBV5-8 and TRBJ1-2; D is possibly TRBD1 (6 bases). Per the germline V gene, CDR1 is SGHTS and CDR2 is YDEGEE. The CDR3 is made up of 14 amino acids. CDR3: CATSLRGADYGYTF. CDR3 nucleotide sequence: TGTGCCACCAGCTTACGGGGGGCTGACTATGGCTACACCTTC.

The V call is TRBV10-3, the J call TRBJ1-1; the match to TRBD1 covers 9 bases. The CDR3 is made up of 15 amino acids. CDR1 and CDR2 from the germline V gene are ENHRY and SYGVKD. With V trimmed by 10 bases and J by 1 base, 10 bases remained unmatched. The CDR3 bases are TGTGCCACGGGACAGGGCCTTTCGGCGAACACTGAAGCTTTCTTT. Translated, it gives CATGQGLSANTEAFF.

The chain employs TRBV6-5 and TRBJ2-7, with D hard to call. Trimming took 7 bases from V and 0 from J, leaving 7 bases between them. The CDR3 has 12 amino acids. The germline gives CDR1 MNHEY, CDR2 SVGAGI. DNA of the CDR3: TGTGCCAGCAAAACTATCTCCTACGAGCAGTACTTC. The encoded protein is CASKTISYEQYF.

This clone was counted a few times. V gene TRBV9 combines with J gene TRBJ2-3; D possibly matches TRBD1 or TRBD2 (5 bases each). CDR3 length: 15 residues. CDR1 is SGDLS, CDR2 YYNGEE, per germline. The V end was cut by 7 bases, the J end by 6 bases, with 21 bases between. Here the CDR3 DNA reads TGTGCCAGCTCATCCGGGGACGCGTCTACGGATACGCAGTATTTT. Its translation: CASSSGDASTDTQYF. Full variable domain (outside the CDR3, taken from reference TRBV9 and TRBJ2-3): DSGVTQTPKHLITATGQRVTLRCSPRSGDLSVYWYQQSLDQGLQFLIQYYNGEERAKGNILERFSAQQFPDLHSELNLSSLELGDSALYFCASSSGDASTDTQYFGPGTRLTVL.

The chain combines TRBV14 with TRBJ1-2; D gene uncertain. This CDR3 is 17 amino acids long. The V end was cut by 5 bases, the J end by 4 bases, with 23 bases between. CDR1 is SGHDN, CDR2 FVKESK, per germline. In DNA, the CDR3 is TGTGCCAGCAGCGAAACAATAGATGCCCTCAGCCCCTATGGCTACACCTTC. Amino acid sequence: CASSETIDALSPYGYTF. The whole variable domain, remainder taken from reference TRBV14 and TRBJ1-2, is EAGVTQFPSHSVIEKGQTVTLRCDPISGHDNLYWYRRVMGKEIKFLLHFVKESKQDESGMPNNRFLAERTGGTYSTLKVQPAELEDSGVYFCASSETIDALSPYGYTFGSGTRLTVV.

J is TRBJ1-1 and V is TRBV28, with no clear D. Germline values: CDR1 MDHEN, CDR2 SYDVKM. Trimming took 2 bases from V and 4 from J, leaving 8 bases between them. The CDR3 contains 13 residues. The CDR3 here is CASSLAGFTEAFF. The CDR3 DNA follows: TGTGCCAGCAGTTTAGCAGGCTTCACTGAAGCTTTCTTT.

The chain combines TRBV28 with TRBJ1-5; no reliable D call. Trimming took off 3 bases at V and 9 bases at J, with 15 bases between the two ends. The germline gives CDR1 MDHEN, CDR2 SYDVKM. The CDR3 covers 14 residues. CDR3 residues: CASSFLRQIGPQHF. The CDR3 DNA reads TGTGCCAGCAGTTTTCTCCGGCAGATAGGGCCCCAGCATTTT.

V is TRBV6-4 and J is TRBJ1-2; D not resolved. The CDR3 consists of 15 residues. The V and J ends lost 4 bases and 2 bases respectively, with 14 bases between them. Per the germline V gene, CDR1 is MRHNA and CDR2 is SNTAGT. CDR3 loop: CASSVAAGQNYGYTF. The CDR3, as DNA: TGTGCCAGCAGTGTAGCGGCAGGTCAGAACTATGGCTACACCTTC.

This clone came up a few times. The CDR3 nucleotides read TGTGCCAGCAGTTACCTCTTGGGGGGGGAGTATGGCTACACCTTC. Protein product: CASSYLLGGEYGYTF. The chain links TRBV6-5 to TRBJ1-2, with D possibly being TRBD1 (5 bases). Between the trimmed V and J ends, which lost 2 bases and 5 bases, there was a span of 15 bases. From germline, CDR1 is MNHEY and CDR2 SVGAGI. This CDR3 has 15 residues.

This clone was seen only once. This chain connects TRBV5-1 to TRBJ2-3, with 8 bases fitting TRBD1. The ends lost 1 base at V and 4 bases at J; junction bases unmatched: 5. CDR3 size: 15 residues. The germline gives CDR1 SGHRS, CDR2 YFSETQ. Here the CDR3 reads CASSLLGQAPDTQYF. The CDR3 DNA follows: TGCGCCAGCAGCTTGTTGGGACAGGCCCCAGATACGCAGTATTTT.

CDR3 amino acids: CASSETGGRTGELFF. CDR3 DNA: TGTGCCAGCAGCGAGACAGGGGGCAGGACCGGGGAGCTGTTTTTT. The chain carries TRBV9 and TRBJ2-2, with 10 bases lining up with TRBD1. The CDR3 sequence is 15 residues long. V lost 3 bases to trimming and J lost 5 bases; unmatched junction nucleotides: 4. Germline CDR1 SGDLS, CDR2 YYNGEE.

The chain uses TRBV2 and TRBJ1-1; 7 bases agree with TRBD1. Germline values: CDR1 SNHLY, CDR2 FYNNEI. This CDR3 has 15 residues. V was pared by 6 bases and J by 1 base, with 8 bases of the junction left unmatched. The CDR3 region has the DNA TGTGCCAGCAGCATTCAGGGGGAGCGGAACACTGAAGCTTTCTTT. Translated: CASSIQGERNTEAFF.

The CDR3 bases are TGTGCCAGCAGCCGACCCTACGAGACCCAGTACTTC. This translates into CASSRPYETQYF. The V call is TRBV3-1 (or the pseudogene TRBV3-2), the J call TRBJ2-5; no clear D. The CDR3 sequence is 12 residues long. Per germline, CDR1 LGHDT and CDR2 YNNKEL (reference sequence). Trimming left V 4 bases short and J 5 bases short, with 8 bases between.

The chain joins TRBV9 to TRBJ1-3, with a weak D call TRBD1 (6 bases). The CDR3 covers 14 residues. Trimming removed 4 bases from V and 5 bases from J, with 13 bases in between. Germline V CDR1 and CDR2: SGDLS, YYNGEE. CDR3 in DNA: TGTGCCAGCAGCCCAGGACAGATTAGAAACACCATATATTTT. Residues: CASSPGQIRNTIYF.